A single TCR beta chain is shown here with its context. The target antigen is unknown. This sample stems from a study of early T cells in non-severe SARS-CoV-2 infection. About the study: Whole-blood bulk RNA, unsorted, was sequenced, and chains were unpaired.

Each cDNA molecule carried a unique molecular identifier. MiXCR, applied by TCRdb to the 5' RACE reads, yields one record per CDR3 protein. Of about 50,000 distinct CDR3 sequences listed, approximately 8.5% were seen once; the top ten hold 14% to 15%. Germline values: CDR1 MGHDK, CDR2 SYGVNS. The CDR3 contains 14 residues. V was pared by 3 bases and J by 3 bases, with 11 bases between. Study observations and caveats: A preference for anti-spike CD8 responses marked VDJdb matching, which missed private and CD4 specificities.

The specimen was whole blood. The clonotype comes from an adult who was a healthcare worker with PCR-confirmed SARS-CoV-2 infection or an uninfected control (not recorded which). The V call is TRBV25-1, the J call TRBJ1-1; D is ambiguous. CDR3 region: CASSEGYRDTEAFF. The CDR3, as DNA: TGTGCCAGCAGTGAGGGGTATCGGGACACTGAAGCTTTCTTT.